This paragraph reports one T cell receptor beta chain. Its antigen is as yet unknown. Here immunoSEQ multiplex PCR was the method, and the copy in TCRdb shows in-frame clones only, minus some. The sample lists around 63,000 clones; 80% to 90% were seen once. This entry comes from a study of OX40 agonist ivuxolimab in advanced cancers. Across the study: Those treated in dose escalation had hepatocellular carcinoma, melanoma, renal cell cancer or head and neck cancer. Findings of the study overall: Circulating CD4+ and CD8+ T cells showed clonal expansion by week 6 at 0.1 to 3.0 mg/kg.

The CDR3 runs 15 residues. Germline lookup yields CDR1 SGHRS and CDR2 YFSETQ. The V and J ends lost 0 bases and 3 bases, in that order; junction bases with no gene match: 1. The sequence was collected from an adult with an advanced solid tumor such as melanoma, head and neck, liver or kidney cancer. Sequencing was performed on CD4+ or CD8+ T cells sorted from blood, taken in a trial of the OX40 agonist ivuxolimab. The chain links TRBV5-1 to TRBJ2-2; 8 bases fit TRBD1. CDR3 protein: CASSLGQGHTGELFF. In nucleotides, the CDR3 is TGCGCCAGCAGCTTGGGACAGGGGCACACCGGGGAGCTGTTTTTT.